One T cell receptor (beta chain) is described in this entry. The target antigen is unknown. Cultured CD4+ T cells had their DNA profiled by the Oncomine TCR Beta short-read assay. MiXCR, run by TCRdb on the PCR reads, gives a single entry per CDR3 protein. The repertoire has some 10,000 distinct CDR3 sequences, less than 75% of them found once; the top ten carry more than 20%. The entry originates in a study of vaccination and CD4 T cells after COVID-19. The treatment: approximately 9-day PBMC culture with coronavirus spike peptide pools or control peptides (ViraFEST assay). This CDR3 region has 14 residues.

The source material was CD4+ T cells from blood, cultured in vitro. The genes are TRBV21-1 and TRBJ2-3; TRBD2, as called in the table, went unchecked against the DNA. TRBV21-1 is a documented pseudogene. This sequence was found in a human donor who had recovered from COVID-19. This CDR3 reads CASSKDCKGDTQYF. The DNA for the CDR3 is TGTGCCAGCAGCAAGGACTGCAAAGGGGATACGCAGTATTTT.